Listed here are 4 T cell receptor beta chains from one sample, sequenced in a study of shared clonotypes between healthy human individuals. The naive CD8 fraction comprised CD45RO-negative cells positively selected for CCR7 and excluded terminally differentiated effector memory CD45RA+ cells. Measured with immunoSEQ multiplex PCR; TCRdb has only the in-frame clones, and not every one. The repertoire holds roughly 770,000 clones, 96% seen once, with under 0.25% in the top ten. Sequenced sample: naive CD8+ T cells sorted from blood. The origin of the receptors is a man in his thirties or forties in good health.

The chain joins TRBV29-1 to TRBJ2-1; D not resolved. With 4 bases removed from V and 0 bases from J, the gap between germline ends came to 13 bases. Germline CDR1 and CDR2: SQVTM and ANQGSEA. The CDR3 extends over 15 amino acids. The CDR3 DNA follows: TGCAGCGTTGCATCTCTGGAGAGCTCCTACAATGAGCAGTTCTTC. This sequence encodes CSVASLESSYNEQFF.

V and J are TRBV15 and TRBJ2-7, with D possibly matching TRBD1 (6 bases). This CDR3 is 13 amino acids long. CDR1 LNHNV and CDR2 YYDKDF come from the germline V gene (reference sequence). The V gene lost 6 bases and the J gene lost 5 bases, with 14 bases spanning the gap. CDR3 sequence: CATRGGKDNEQYF. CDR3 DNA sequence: TGTGCCACCAGAGGGGGAAAAGATAACGAGCAGTACTTC.

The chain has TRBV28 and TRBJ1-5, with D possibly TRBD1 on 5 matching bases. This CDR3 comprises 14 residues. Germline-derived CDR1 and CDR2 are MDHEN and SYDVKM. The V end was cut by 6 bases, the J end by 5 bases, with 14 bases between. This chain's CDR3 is CASSHYGGDQPQHF. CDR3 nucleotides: TGTGCCAGCAGCCACTATGGGGGGGATCAGCCCCAGCATTTT. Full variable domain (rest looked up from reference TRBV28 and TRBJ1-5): DVKVTQSSRYLVKRTGEKVFLECVQDMDHENMFWYRQDPGLGLRLIYFSYDVKMKEKGDIPEGYSVSREKKERFSLILESASTNQTSMYLCASSHYGGDQPQHFGDGTRLSIL.

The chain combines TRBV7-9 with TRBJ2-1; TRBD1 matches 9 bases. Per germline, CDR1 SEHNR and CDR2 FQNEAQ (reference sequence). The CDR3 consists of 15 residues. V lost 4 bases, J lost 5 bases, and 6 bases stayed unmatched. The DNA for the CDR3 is TGTGCCAGCAGCTGGCCACAGGGGGCAGACAATGAGCAGTTCTTC. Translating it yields CASSWPQGADNEQFF.